The 27 T cell receptor beta chains listed next were all sequenced from one sample in a study of cytomegalovirus exposure and HLA in healthy donors. PCR primers comprised 60 Vbeta and 13 Jbeta primers. Assay used: immunoSEQ multiplex PCR; TCRdb lists only in-frame clones, some missing. The sample lists 100,000 or so clones; 79% were seen once. Input material: PBMCs. The receptors were sampled from a female donor in good health and CMV-seropositive.

This chain links TRBV4-1 with TRBJ1-5; possible D gene TRBD1, 5 bases. V lost 0 bases, J lost 2 bases, and 11 bases lay in between. The CDR3 runs 16 residues. Germline CDR1 MGHRA, CDR2 YSYEKL. CDR3 nucleotides: TGCGCCAGCAGCCAAGATGGCAGGGTGGGCAATCAGCCCCAGCATTTT. It specifies CASSQDGRVGNQPQHF.

This clone was observed a single time. This chain joins TRBV5-1 and TRBJ1-3, with D unresolved. The CDR3 contains 15 residues. V was trimmed by 1 base and J by 0 bases, leaving 8 bases between them. Germline V gene lookup returns CDR1 SGHRS and CDR2 YFSETQ. The CDR3 protein is CASSLLPSSGNTIYF. The CDR3 DNA reads as TGCGCCAGCAGCTTGCTTCCGAGCTCTGGAAACACCATATATTTT.

J is TRBJ2-1 and V is TRBV6-6; TRBD2 matches 15 bases. Germline V gene lookup returns CDR1 MNHNY and CDR2 SVGAGI (reference sequence). With 4 bases clipped from V and 10 bases from J, the junction kept 8 bases outside the gene matches. The CDR3 is made up of 16 amino acids. CDR3: CASSSPGLAGGGEQFF. In nucleotides, the CDR3 is TGTGCCAGCAGTTCCCCGGGACTAGCGGGGGGAGGGGAGCAGTTCTTC.

The rearrangement links TRBV5-1 to TRBJ2-7; D remains ambiguous. From germline, CDR1 is SGHRS and CDR2 YFSETQ. This CDR3 comprises 11 residues. The V end was cut by 6 bases, the J end by 1 base, with 5 bases between. The CDR3 bases are TGCGCCAGCACCAATTCCTACGAGCAGTACTTC. It specifies CASTNSYEQYF.

The chain's CDR3 is CASRGGQGGNQPQHF. The CDR3 bases are TGTGCCAGTAGGGGAGGCCAGGGGGGTAATCAGCCCCAGCATTTT. V usage is TRBV19 and J usage is TRBJ1-5; TRBD1 agrees at 7 bases. The V and J ends lost 6 bases and 4 bases, in that order; junction bases with no gene match: 9. Germline CDR1 LNHDA, CDR2 SQIVND (reference sequence). The CDR3 contains 15 residues.

This chain connects TRBV5-1 to TRBJ2-2; TRBD2 might be the D (6 bases). V was clipped by 3 bases and J by 3 bases, with 12 bases between them. This CDR3 is built from 15 residues. Germline values: CDR1 SGHRS, CDR2 YFSETQ. DNA of the CDR3: TGCGCCAGCAGCTCCCGGCGGGGAGACACCGGGGAGCTGTTTTTT. This sequence encodes CASSSRRGDTGELFF. The whole variable domain, filled in from reference TRBV5-1 and TRBJ2-2, reads KAGVTQTPRYLIKTRGQQVTLSCSPISGHRSVSWYQQTPGQGLQFLFEYFSETQRNKGNFPGRFSGRQFSNSRSEMNVSTLELGDSALYLCASSSRRGDTGELFFGEGSRLTVL.

The V call is TRBV28, the J call TRBJ2-1, with D maybe TRBD2 (6 bases). The CDR3 consists of 17 residues. Germline-derived CDR1 and CDR2 are MDHEN and SYDVKM. V was cut by 5 bases and J by 1 base, with 18 bases left in between. The CDR3 DNA sequence: TGTGCCAGCAGTCCCCTAGCGCAAGAGGGGTCCTACAATGAGCAGTTCTTC. As protein: CASSPLAQEGSYNEQFF. Full variable domain (rest looked up from reference TRBV28 and TRBJ2-1): DVKVTQSSRYLVKRTGEKVFLECVQDMDHENMFWYRQDPGLGLRLIYFSYDVKMKEKGDIPEGYSVSREKKERFSLILESASTNQTSMYLCASSPLAQEGSYNEQFFGPGTRLTVL.

The chain couples TRBV6-5 to TRBJ1-2; D uncertain. Germline CDR1 MNHEY, CDR2 SVGAGI. The CDR3 extends over 12 amino acids. The V and J ends lost 8 bases and 8 bases respectively, with 15 bases between them. The CDR3 spells CASRTGGRGYTF. The CDR3 bases are TGTGCCAGCCGGACTGGAGGGCGGGGCTACACCTTC.

This chain links TRBV5-4 with TRBJ2-5; 14 nucleotides agree with TRBD2. The CDR3 is 14 residues long. The V gene's germline CDR1 is SGHNT and CDR2 YYREEE (reference sequence). Germline trimming cut 4 bases from V and 5 bases from J; bases unmatched to any gene: 1. The CDR3 bases are TGTGCCAGCAGCAGGACTAGCGGGAGGGAGACCCAGTACTTC. As protein: CASSRTSGRETQYF.

The V and J genes are TRBV7-2 and TRBJ2-7; no reliable D call. The CDR3 loop spans 12 amino acids. Germline CDR1 SGHTA, CDR2 FQGNSA. V shed 4 bases and J shed 0 bases, with 4 bases lying between them. CDR3 nucleotides: TGTGCCAGCAGCTCCCTCTCCTACGAGCAGTACTTC. Translating it yields CASSSLSYEQYF.

This clone was seen only a few times. The J gene is TRBJ2-7, the V gene TRBV18; D might be TRBD1 (6 bases). The CDR3 contains 12 residues. V was pared by 6 bases and J by 6 bases, with 12 bases between. CDR1 and CDR2 (germline): KGHSH, LQKENI. In DNA form, the CDR3 reads TGTGCCAGCTCGAATCAGGGGACCGAGCAGTACTTC. It encodes CASSNQGTEQYF.

The chain uses TRBV7-6 and TRBJ2-7, with D unresolved. Germline values: CDR1 SGHVS, CDR2 FNYEAQ. Trimming left V 1 base short and J 6 bases short, with 7 bases between. The CDR3 runs 12 residues. In DNA form, the CDR3 reads TGTGCCAGCAGCTTAGATGGCGGCGAGCAGTACTTC. This codes for CASSLDGGEQYF.

This clone was observed a handful of times. The rearrangement joins TRBV27 to TRBJ1-2; D remains ambiguous. Trimming took 3 bases from V and 4 from J, leaving 9 bases between them. Germline loops: CDR1 MNHEY, CDR2 SMNVEV (reference sequence). The CDR3 contains 13 residues. CDR3 sequence reads: CASSFGPAYGYTF. The CDR3 region has the DNA TGTGCCAGCAGTTTTGGGCCGGCCTATGGCTACACCTTC.

V and J are TRBV27 and TRBJ2-7, with 9 bases that match TRBD1. This CDR3 has 15 amino acids. CDR1 MNHEY and CDR2 SMNVEV come from the germline V gene (reference sequence). The V gene end was trimmed by 6 bases and the J gene end by 0 bases; junction bases not matched to a gene: 6. Written as DNA, the CDR3 is TGTGCCAGCAGATCGGACAGGGGCCTCTCCTACGAGCAGTACTTC. Its translation: CASRSDRGLSYEQYF.

CDR3 sequence reads: CASSQRSGGANTGELFF. The CDR3 coding sequence is TGCGCCAGCAGCCAAAGGAGTGGGGGGGCAAACACCGGGGAGCTGTTTTTT. This chain connects TRBV4-3 to TRBJ2-2; a weak D match, TRBD2 (7 bases). The CDR3 runs 17 residues. Trimming left V 2 bases short and J 2 bases short, with 15 bases between. Germline V gene lookup returns CDR1 LGHNA and CDR2 YSLEER.

Of note for this clone: At one end, the junction sequence differs from germline, possibly due to a read error. The rearrangement uses TRBV6-1 and TRBJ2-6, with 8 bases fitting TRBD1. Per germline, CDR1 MNHNS and CDR2 SASEGT. The CDR3 sequence is 15 residues long. The CDR3 is CASRSGGSGANGLTF. The CDR3 DNA is TGTGCCAGCAGATCAGGGGGCTCTGGGGCCAACGGCCTGACTTTC.

V usage is TRBV7-8 and J usage is TRBJ2-5, with D possibly being TRBD2 (6 bases). The DNA matches TRBJ2-7 better at its end, which makes the J call doubtful. This CDR3 is built from 16 residues. Looked up from germline, CDR1 is SGHVS and CDR2 is FQNEAQ. The CDR3: CASSLVGTAISYEQYF. In nucleotides, the CDR3 is TGTGCCAGCAGCTTAGTCGGGACTGCTATCTCCTACGAGCAGTACTTC.

J is TRBJ1-6 and V is TRBV6-5; D might be TRBD1 (6 bases). Trimming stripped 6 bases from V and 14 bases from J, with 23 bases between. The CDR3 is 15 amino acids. Germline CDR1 is MNHEY and CDR2 is SVGAGI. The CDR3 region has the DNA TGTGCCAGCAGCCCACGGACAGCGGGATTCTTCACCCTCCACTTT. This codes for CASSPRTAGFFTLHF.

The rearrangement uses TRBV27 and TRBJ1-5, with D possibly matching TRBD1 (6 bases). CDR3 length equals 14 residues. Germline V lookup: CDR1 MNHEY, CDR2 SMNVEV (reference sequence). V lost 2 bases to trimming and J lost 4 bases, with 9 bases between them. The CDR3 protein is CASSLTGFNQPQHF. CDR3 DNA: TGTGCCAGCAGTTTAACAGGGTTTAATCAGCCCCAGCATTTT.

A single count supports this clone. This rearrangement joins TRBV5-1 to TRBJ2-3; D might be TRBD2 (6 bases). V was trimmed by 6 bases and J by 2 bases, leaving 13 bases between them. The CDR3 has 14 residues. Germline values: CDR1 SGHRS, CDR2 YFSETQ. CDR3: CASKEGTPTDTQYF. The CDR3 coding sequence is TGCGCCAGCAAGGAGGGAACCCCCACAGATACGCAGTATTTT.

The chain's CDR3 is CASSAIRGGTEAFF. The CDR3 bases are TGCGCCAGCAGTGCGATCCGGGGAGGCACTGAAGCTTTCTTT. V gene TRBV10-1 combines with J gene TRBJ1-1; D is ambiguous. V was shortened by 4 bases and J by 4 bases, with 13 bases between the two germline ends. The CDR3 extends over 14 amino acids. Germline CDR1 WNHNN, CDR2 SYGVQD (reference sequence).

The V gene is TRBV29-1, the J gene TRBJ2-2; no clear D gene. Trimming stripped 4 bases from V and 0 bases from J, with 9 bases between. Germline CDR1 and CDR2: SQVTM and ANQGSEA. There are 14 residues in the CDR3. CDR3 amino acids: CSVVDSANTGELFF. Written as DNA, the CDR3 is TGCAGCGTTGTCGACTCTGCGAACACCGGGGAGCTGTTTTTT.

This chain connects TRBV4-2 to TRBJ2-3; 7 nucleotides agree with TRBD1. The germline V gene encodes CDR1 LGHNA and CDR2 YNFKEQ. V dropped 4 bases and J dropped 5; count of bases not matched to a gene: 9. The CDR3 extends over 15 amino acids. The CDR3 reads CASSLVGGEVDTQYF. CDR3 nucleotides: TGTGCCAGCAGCCTTGTAGGGGGCGAGGTAGATACGCAGTATTTT.

The chain carries TRBV4-2 and TRBJ1-4, with D unresolved. Germline assignment: CDR1 LGHNA and CDR2 YNFKEQ. The germline V and J ends were trimmed by 2 bases and 5 bases, with 12 bases remaining between them. There are 15 residues in the CDR3. This chain's CDR3 is CASSQSPPRNEKLFF. CDR3 nucleotides: TGTGCCAGCAGCCAATCCCCGCCCCGGAATGAAAAACTGTTTTTT.

The chain combines TRBV21-1 with TRBJ2-3; the table's D call, TRBD2, has no DNA check behind it. TRBV21-1 is shown as a pseudogene. The CDR3 contains 17 residues. DNA for the CDR3: TGTGCCAGCGTCGTTAGGACTAGCGGAGCCACCACAGATACGCAGTATTTT. The encoded protein is CASVVRTSGATTDTQYF.

This chain connects TRBV10-2 to TRBJ1-2, with 8 positions matching TRBD1. V dropped 4 bases and J dropped 6; count of bases not matched to a gene: 10. Germline V gene sequence: CDR1 WSHSY, CDR2 SAAADI. The CDR3 is 15 amino acids. The CDR3 DNA is TGCGCCAGCAGTGGTGGTAGGCAGGGGGCGGATGGCTACACCTTC. Residues: CASSGGRQGADGYTF.

V gene TRBV21-1 combines with J gene TRBJ2-2; the D call in the table, TRBD1, was not verified against the DNA. TRBV21-1 is a pseudogene. This CDR3 has 15 amino acids. The CDR3 DNA reads as TGTGCCAGCAGCAAAGACAGGGTGAACACCGGGGAGCTGTTTTTT. Translation gives CASSKDRVNTGELFF.